The 20 T cell receptor beta chains listed next were all sequenced from one sample in a study of blood T cell repertoires in COVID-19. Profiled with immunoSEQ multiplex PCR; TCRdb holds only in-frame clones, not every one. The sample records over 200,000 clones, around 80% being singletons. The sample was peripheral blood. Receptors were obtained from a man older than 75 with acute or convalescent COVID-19.

The gene calls are TRBV15 and TRBJ2-1; 10 bases agree with TRBD2. V trimming: 2 bases; J trimming: 3 bases; junction bases outside the gene matches: 1. The germline V gene has CDR1 LNHNV and CDR2 YYDKDF (reference sequence). CDR3 length equals 15 residues. The CDR3 nucleotides are TGTGCCACCAGCAGACTAGCGGGAGTCTACAATGAGCAGTTCTTC. Translation: CATSRLAGVYNEQFF.

V is TRBV3-1 (or the pseudogene TRBV3-2) and J is TRBJ2-2; TRBD2 matches 11 bases. The CDR3 spans 14 residues. The germline gives CDR1 LGHDT, CDR2 YNNKEL (reference sequence). Trimming removed 4 bases from V and 5 bases from J; junction bases left unmatched: 0. CDR3 sequence: CASSRLAGTGELFF. The CDR3 DNA sequence: TGTGCCAGCAGCCGACTAGCGGGAACCGGGGAGCTGTTTTTT.

This chain joins TRBV5-4 and TRBJ2-5; TRBD2 matches at 10 bases. Germline V gene lookup returns CDR1 SGHNT and CDR2 YYREEE (reference sequence). The CDR3 spans 15 residues. V lost 4 bases to trimming and J lost 5 bases; unmatched junction nucleotides: 8. CDR3 region: CASSQPSGGAETQYF. The CDR3 region has the DNA TGTGCCAGCAGCCAACCTAGCGGGGGAGCGGAGACCCAGTACTTC.

This clone was detected once. The chain joins TRBV5-1 to TRBJ2-1, with D perhaps matching TRBD1 (6 bases). V lost 2 bases to trimming and J lost 1 base, with 10 bases between them. This CDR3 region has 15 residues. CDR1 and CDR2 (germline): SGHRS, YFSETQ. The DNA of the CDR3 is TGCGCCAGCAGCTTCCGGGACATTTCCTACAATGAGCAGTTCTTC. Translating gives CASSFRDISYNEQFF. Supplemented by reference TRBV5-1 and TRBJ2-1, the full variable domain reads KAGVTQTPRYLIKTRGQQVTLSCSPISGHRSVSWYQQTPGQGLQFLFEYFSETQRNKGNFPGRFSGRQFSNSRSEMNVSTLELGDSALYLCASSFRDISYNEQFFGPGTRLTVL.

The chain carries TRBV9 and TRBJ1-4; 10 positions agree with TRBD1. The CDR3 covers 15 residues. The V and J ends lost 0 bases and 10 bases, in that order; junction bases with no gene match: 6. The germline CDR1 and CDR2 sequences are SGDLS and YYNGEE. CDR3 sequence reads: CASSVAGQGVGKLFF. As DNA, the CDR3 is TGTGCCAGCAGCGTAGCCGGACAGGGGGTGGGAAAACTGTTTTTT.

The chain couples TRBV6-1 to TRBJ2-1; 11 nucleotides align to TRBD2. Losses at the gene ends were 1 base for V and 5 bases for J; bases not matched to a gene: 13. This CDR3 has 19 amino acids. The germline CDR1 and CDR2 sequences are MNHNS and SASEGT. CDR3 sequence (DNA): TGTGCCAGCAGTGAAGAGTTTCCGAGGCTAGCGGGGGGTAACAATGAGCAGTTCTTC. Its translation is CASSEEFPRLAGGNNEQFF.

The count of this clone is one. The rearrangement uses TRBV5-4 and TRBJ1-4; D might be TRBD1 (5 bases). The CDR3 covers 16 residues. Germline CDR1 is SGHNT and CDR2 is YYREEE (reference sequence). Trimming left V 4 bases short and J 6 bases short, with 19 bases between. The CDR3 nucleotides read TGTGCCAGCAGCCCGGGCGGCTGGGGCGCGGATGAAAAACTGTTTTTT. This sequence encodes CASSPGGWGADEKLFF.

This clone was counted between two and nine times. The genes are TRBV7-9 and TRBJ2-3, with 7 bases that match TRBD2. The trim removed 5 bases at V and 2 bases at J, leaving 7 bases unmatched. This CDR3 has 15 amino acids. The germline V gene encodes CDR1 SEHNR and CDR2 FQNEAQ (reference sequence). CDR3 in amino acids: CASSPLRGNTDTQYF. For the CDR3, the DNA is TGTGCCAGCAGCCCCCTGCGGGGGAACACAGATACGCAGTATTTT.

V is TRBV6-5 and J is TRBJ1-3; D perhaps matches TRBD1 (5 bases). This CDR3 has 14 residues. Trimming removed 7 bases at V and 3 bases at J, with 13 bases between. Germline V gene sequence: CDR1 MNHEY, CDR2 SVGAGI. DNA of the CDR3: TGTGCCAGCATGAGTTCAGGGTATGGAAACACCATATATTTT. It specifies CASMSSGYGNTIYF.

V is TRBV5-1 and J is TRBJ1-1; 11 bases are shared with TRBD1. V shed 4 bases, J shed 6 bases, and the junction held 8 bases outside the gene matches. The germline CDR1 and CDR2 sequences are SGHRS and YFSETQ. The CDR3 covers 15 residues. The CDR3 here is CASSGTGTGGSEAFF. The CDR3 coding sequence is TGCGCCAGCAGCGGAACCGGGACAGGGGGGTCTGAAGCTTTCTTT.

CDR3 DNA: TGTGCCAGCAGTCGGGACAGGAACAATGAGCAGTTCTTC. Translated: CASSRDRNNEQFF. The chain uses TRBV12-3 or TRBV12-4 and TRBJ2-1; 8 nucleotides align to TRBD1. This CDR3 has 13 residues. The ends lost 5 bases at V and 5 bases at J; junction bases unmatched: 2.

The rearrangement uses TRBV29-1 and TRBJ2-5; perhaps TRBD2 as D (6 bases). Between the trimmed V and J ends, which lost 4 bases and 3 bases, there was a span of 9 bases. Germline CDR1 SQVTM, CDR2 ANQGSEA. The CDR3 totals 12 residues. The CDR3 loop is CSVAAGKETQYF. As DNA, the CDR3 is TGCAGCGTTGCTGCGGGGAAAGAGACCCAGTACTTC.

The V call is TRBV2, the J call TRBJ1-5; unclear D gene. The germline CDR1 and CDR2 sequences are SNHLY and FYNNEI. V was trimmed by 6 bases and J by 5 bases, leaving 14 bases between them. The CDR3 contains 14 residues. The CDR3 region is CASRGGIRDQPQHF. As DNA, the CDR3 is TGTGCCAGCAGGGGAGGGATAAGGGATCAGCCCCAGCATTTT.

The genes are TRBV5-1 and TRBJ2-3; TRBD2 is a possible D gene (5 bases). With 4 bases removed from V and 4 bases from J, the gap between germline ends came to 13 bases. The germline V gene encodes CDR1 SGHRS and CDR2 YFSETQ. This CDR3 comprises 14 residues. The CDR3 DNA reads as TGCGCCAGCAGCGCCGGGAAGGTCGCAGATACGCAGTATTTT. As protein: CASSAGKVADTQYF.

In this sample, this clone turned up a few times. The chain joins TRBV29-1 to TRBJ2-1; 11 bases align to TRBD2. Trimming removed 1 base from V and 7 bases from J; junction bases left unmatched: 18. The V gene's germline CDR1 is SQVTM and CDR2 ANQGSEA. The CDR3 sequence is 19 residues long. The CDR3 loop reads CSVEVRLAGIYSRRNEQFF. The CDR3 DNA reads as TGCAGCGTTGAAGTCCGACTAGCGGGAATCTATAGTAGAAGGAATGAGCAGTTCTTC.

CDR3 in amino acids: CASSITARGYGYTF. The CDR3 DNA follows: TGTGCCAGCAGTATCACGGCCAGGGGGTATGGCTACACCTTC. This rearrangement joins TRBV28 to TRBJ1-2; 7 nucleotides match TRBD1. CDR3 length: 14 amino acids. CDR1 and CDR2 from the germline V gene are MDHEN and SYDVKM. Trimming removed 5 bases from V and 5 bases from J; junction bases left unmatched: 8.

CDR3 in DNA: TGTGCCACCAGTGATTGGGGCGGGAGTTCCATAGATACGCAGTATTTT. This gives the protein CATSDWGGSSIDTQYF. This chain uses TRBV24-1 with TRBJ2-3; 7 bases are shared with TRBD2. The CDR3 is 16 amino acids. Germline trimming cut 2 bases from V and 5 bases from J; bases unmatched to any gene: 9. Germline V gene data show CDR1 as KGHDR and CDR2 as SFDVKD.

The chain combines TRBV20-1 with TRBJ1-1; D gene ambiguous. The CDR3 runs 11 residues. Trimming shortened V by 5 bases and J by 10 bases, and 14 bases separated the two germline ends. Germline V gene lookup returns CDR1 DFQATT and CDR2 SNEGSKA (reference sequence). The CDR3 protein is CSAPAPEGAFF. CDR3 sequence (DNA): TGCAGTGCTCCGGCCCCCGAGGGAGCTTTCTTT.

This clone was seen a handful of times. The rearrangement uses TRBV6-9 and TRBJ1-4, with 11 bases that match TRBD1. Germline-derived CDR1 and CDR2 are MNHGY and SVAAGI. V lost 4 bases, J lost 2 bases, and 6 bases stayed unmatched. The CDR3 sequence is 17 residues long. Here the CDR3 DNA reads TGTGCCAGCAGTTGGACAGGGGGCGCTTTGACTAATGAAAAACTGTTTTTT. Translating gives CASSWTGGALTNEKLFF.

This sequence joins TRBV28 and TRBJ2-7; tentative D call: TRBD2 (5 bases). This CDR3 is built from 16 residues. Germline lookup yields CDR1 MDHEN and CDR2 SYDVKM. V was shortened by 3 bases and J by 0 bases, with 15 bases between the two germline ends. The CDR3 DNA is TGTGCCAGCAGTTTGACCATGGGGAGTATCTCCTACGAGCAGTACTTC. It is translated as CASSLTMGSISYEQYF.